The text below deals with one TCR beta chain. The data are from a study of tumor-infiltrating lymphocytes in oesophageal squamous cell carcinoma. Each CDR3 protein is one row after TCRdb ran MiXCR on the PCR reads. The repertoire holds tens of thousands of distinct CDR3 sequences, with roughly 32% as singletons. The germline V gene encodes CDR1 SNHLY and CDR2 FYNNEI. The CDR3 totals 12 residues. Trimming stripped 6 bases from V and 4 bases from J, with 9 bases between. The chain combines TRBV2 with TRBJ2-5; TRBD1 is a possible D gene (6 bases). The sample comprised esophageal tumor tissue. This TCR was recovered from a female donor with esophageal squamous cell carcinoma. CDR3 in DNA: TGTGCCAGCAGAGGGGGTTCAGAGACCCAGTACTTC. This sequence encodes CASRGGSETQYF.